This T cell receptor (beta chain) appears in the sequencing data of a study of identical twins. With 4 bases removed from V and 6 bases from J, the gap between germline ends came to 15 bases. CDR1 is LGHNA, CDR2 YNFKEQ, per germline. This CDR3 has 15 residues. TCRdb analysed the 5' RACE reads with MiXCR anew, one entry per CDR3 protein. The data hold some 570,000 distinct CDR3 sequences, with under 25% observed a single time. These same records also appear under a second study, on yellow fever vaccine responses in identical twins.

The J gene is TRBJ2-2, the V gene TRBV4-2, with D possibly being TRBD2 (5 bases). The TCR originated in a young woman in good health. The specimen was CD4+ T cells sorted from blood. Here the CDR3 reads CASSPHLLVSGELFF. CDR3 nucleotide sequence: TGTGCCAGCAGCCCCCACTTACTAGTCTCCGGGGAGCTGTTTTTT.